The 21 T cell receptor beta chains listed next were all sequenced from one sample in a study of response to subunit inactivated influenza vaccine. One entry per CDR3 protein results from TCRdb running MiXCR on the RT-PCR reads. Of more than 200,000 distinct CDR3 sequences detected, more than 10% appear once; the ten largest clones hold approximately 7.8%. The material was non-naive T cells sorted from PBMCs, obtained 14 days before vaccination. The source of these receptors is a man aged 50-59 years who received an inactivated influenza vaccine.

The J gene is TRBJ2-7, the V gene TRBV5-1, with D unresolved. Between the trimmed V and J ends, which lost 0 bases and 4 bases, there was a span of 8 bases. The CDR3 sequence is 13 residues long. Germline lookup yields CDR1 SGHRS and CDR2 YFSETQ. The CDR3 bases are TGCGCCAGCAGCTTGGACGGCAGATACGAGCAGTACTTC. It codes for CASSLDGRYEQYF.

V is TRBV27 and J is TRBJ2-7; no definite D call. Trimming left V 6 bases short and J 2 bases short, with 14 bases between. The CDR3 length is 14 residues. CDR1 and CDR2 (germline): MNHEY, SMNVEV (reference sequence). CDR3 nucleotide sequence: TGTGCCAGCAGCCCCCACGATAAACCCTACGAGCAGTACTTC. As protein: CASSPHDKPYEQYF.

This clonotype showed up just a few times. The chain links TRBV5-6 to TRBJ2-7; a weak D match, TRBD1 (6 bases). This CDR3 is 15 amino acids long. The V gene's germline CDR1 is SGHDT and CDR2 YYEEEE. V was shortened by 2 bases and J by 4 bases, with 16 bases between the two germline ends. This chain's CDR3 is CASSLSGVTGYEQYF. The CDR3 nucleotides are TGTGCCAGCAGCTTATCAGGGGTTACGGGATACGAGCAGTACTTC.

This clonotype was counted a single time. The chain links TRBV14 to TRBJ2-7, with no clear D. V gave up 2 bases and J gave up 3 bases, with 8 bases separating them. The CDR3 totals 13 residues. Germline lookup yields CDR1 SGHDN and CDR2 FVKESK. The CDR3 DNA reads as TGTGCCAGCAGCCAACGGATTGGCTACGAGCAGTACTTC. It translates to CASSQRIGYEQYF. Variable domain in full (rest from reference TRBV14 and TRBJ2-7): EAGVTQFPSHSVIEKGQTVTLRCDPISGHDNLYWYRRVMGKEIKFLLHFVKESKQDESGMPNNRFLAERTGGTYSTLKVQPAELEDSGVYFCASSQRIGYEQYFGPGTRLTVT.

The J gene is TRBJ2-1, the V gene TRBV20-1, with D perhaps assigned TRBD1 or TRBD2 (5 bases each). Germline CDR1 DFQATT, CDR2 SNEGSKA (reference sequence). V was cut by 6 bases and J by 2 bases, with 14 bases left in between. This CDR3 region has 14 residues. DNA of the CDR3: TGCAGTGCCAGCCGGGACGCCACCTACAATGAGCAGTTCTTC. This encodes CSASRDATYNEQFF.

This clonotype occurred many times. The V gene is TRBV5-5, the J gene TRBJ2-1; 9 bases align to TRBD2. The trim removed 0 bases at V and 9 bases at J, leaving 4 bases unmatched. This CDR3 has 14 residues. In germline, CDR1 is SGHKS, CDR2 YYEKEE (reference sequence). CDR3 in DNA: TGTGCCAGCAGCTTGGAGCGGGGGGCGGCTGAGCAGTTCTTC. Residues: CASSLERGAAEQFF.

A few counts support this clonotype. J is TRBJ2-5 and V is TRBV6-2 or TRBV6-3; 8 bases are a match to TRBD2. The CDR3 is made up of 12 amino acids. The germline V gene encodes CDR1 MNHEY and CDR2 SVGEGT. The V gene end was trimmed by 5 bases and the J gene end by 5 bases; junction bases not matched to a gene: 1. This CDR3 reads CASSRLAETQYF. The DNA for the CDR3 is TGTGCCAGCAGTAGACTAGCGGAGACCCAGTACTTC.

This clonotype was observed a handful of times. CDR3 amino acids: CAISSGNTGELFF. In DNA form, the CDR3 reads TGTGCCATCAGCAGCGGGAACACCGGGGAGCTGTTTTTT. The chain recombines TRBV10-3 with TRBJ2-2; D is perhaps TRBD2 (5 bases). The CDR3 loop spans 13 amino acids. Germline CDR1 is ENHRY and CDR2 is SYGVKD. Trimming shortened V by 6 bases and J by 1 base, and 6 bases separated the two germline ends.

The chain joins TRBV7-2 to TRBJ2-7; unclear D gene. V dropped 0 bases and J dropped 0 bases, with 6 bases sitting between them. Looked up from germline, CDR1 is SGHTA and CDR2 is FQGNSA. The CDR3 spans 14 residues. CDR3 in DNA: TGTGCCAGCAGCTTAGCGTTCAGCTCCTACGAGCAGTACTTC. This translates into CASSLAFSSYEQYF.

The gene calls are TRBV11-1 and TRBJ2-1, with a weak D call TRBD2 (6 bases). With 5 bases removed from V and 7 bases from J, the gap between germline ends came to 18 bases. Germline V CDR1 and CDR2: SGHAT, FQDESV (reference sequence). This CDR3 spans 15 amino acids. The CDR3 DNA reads TGTGCCAGCAGCCCCCCGGGGGATCGGGGAAATGAGCAGTTCTTC. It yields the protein CASSPPGDRGNEQFF.

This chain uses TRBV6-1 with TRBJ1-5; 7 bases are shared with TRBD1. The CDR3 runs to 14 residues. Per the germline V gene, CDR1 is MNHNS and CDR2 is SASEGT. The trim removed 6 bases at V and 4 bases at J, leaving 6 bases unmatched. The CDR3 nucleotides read TGTGCCAGCAGGCCCACAGGGGTTAATCAGCCCCAGCATTTT. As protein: CASRPTGVNQPQHF.

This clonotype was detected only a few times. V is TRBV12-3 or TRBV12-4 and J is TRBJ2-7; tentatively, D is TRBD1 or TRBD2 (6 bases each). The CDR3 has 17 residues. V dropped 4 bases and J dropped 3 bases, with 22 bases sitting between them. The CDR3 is CASSSDPGTRRGYEQYF. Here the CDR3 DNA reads TGTGCCAGCAGTTCTGACCCCGGGACACGGAGGGGCTACGAGCAGTACTTC.

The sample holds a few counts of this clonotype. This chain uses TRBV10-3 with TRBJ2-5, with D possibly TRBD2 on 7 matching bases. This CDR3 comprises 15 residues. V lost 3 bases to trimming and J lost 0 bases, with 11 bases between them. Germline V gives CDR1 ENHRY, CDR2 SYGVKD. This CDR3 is CAISEQGGNQETQYF. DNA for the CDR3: TGTGCCATCAGTGAACAGGGAGGGAACCAAGAGACCCAGTACTTC.

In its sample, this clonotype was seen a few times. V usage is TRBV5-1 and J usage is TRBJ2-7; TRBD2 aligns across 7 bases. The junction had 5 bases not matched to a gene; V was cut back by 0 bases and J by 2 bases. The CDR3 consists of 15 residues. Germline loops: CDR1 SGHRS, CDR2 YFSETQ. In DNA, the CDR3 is TGCGCCAGCAGCTTGGAGGGCGGGGGAACCTACGAGCAGTACTTC. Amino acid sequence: CASSLEGGGTYEQYF.

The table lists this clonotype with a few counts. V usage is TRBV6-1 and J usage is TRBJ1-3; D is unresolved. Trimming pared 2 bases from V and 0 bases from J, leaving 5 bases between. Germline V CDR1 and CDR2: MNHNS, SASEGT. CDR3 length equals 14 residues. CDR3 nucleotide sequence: TGTGCCAGCAGTGAACCTATCTCTGGAAACACCATATATTTT. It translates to CASSEPISGNTIYF.

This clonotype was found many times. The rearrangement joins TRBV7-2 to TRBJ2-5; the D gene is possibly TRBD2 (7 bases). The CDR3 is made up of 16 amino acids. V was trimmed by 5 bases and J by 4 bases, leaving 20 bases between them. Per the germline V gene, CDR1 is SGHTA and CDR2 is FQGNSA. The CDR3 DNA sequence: TGTGCCAGCAGCCCACTCGGTGGGGGGGGCTCAGAGACCCAGTACTTC. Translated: CASSPLGGGGSETQYF.

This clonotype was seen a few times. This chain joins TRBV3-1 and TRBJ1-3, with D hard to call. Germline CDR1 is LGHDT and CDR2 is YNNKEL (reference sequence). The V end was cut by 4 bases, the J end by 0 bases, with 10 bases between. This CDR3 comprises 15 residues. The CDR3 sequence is CASSLRTFSGNTIYF. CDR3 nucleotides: TGTGCCAGCAGCCTAAGGACCTTCTCTGGAAACACCATATATTTT.

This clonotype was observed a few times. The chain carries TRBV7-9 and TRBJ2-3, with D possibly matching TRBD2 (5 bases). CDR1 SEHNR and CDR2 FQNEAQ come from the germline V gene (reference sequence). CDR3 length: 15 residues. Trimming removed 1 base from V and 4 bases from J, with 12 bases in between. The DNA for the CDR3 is TGTGCCAGCAGCTTAGACGGGGTATTTGCAGATACGCAGTATTTT. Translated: CASSLDGVFADTQYF.

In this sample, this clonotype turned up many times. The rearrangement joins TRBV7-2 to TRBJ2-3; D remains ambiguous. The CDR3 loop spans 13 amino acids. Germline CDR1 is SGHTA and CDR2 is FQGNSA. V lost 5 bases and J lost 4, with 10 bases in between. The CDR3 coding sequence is TGTGCCAGCAGCCTAACGGTGGCAGATACGCAGTATTTT. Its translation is CASSLTVADTQYF.

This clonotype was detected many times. DNA of the CDR3: TGCGCCAGCAGCCAACAGGGCGCCACAGATACGCAGTATTTT. This gives the protein CASSQQGATDTQYF. This sequence joins TRBV4-3 and TRBJ2-3, with D perhaps matching TRBD1 (5 bases). The CDR3 contains 14 residues. Germline lookup yields CDR1 LGHNA and CDR2 YSLEER. Trimming stripped 2 bases from V and 2 bases from J, with 8 bases between.

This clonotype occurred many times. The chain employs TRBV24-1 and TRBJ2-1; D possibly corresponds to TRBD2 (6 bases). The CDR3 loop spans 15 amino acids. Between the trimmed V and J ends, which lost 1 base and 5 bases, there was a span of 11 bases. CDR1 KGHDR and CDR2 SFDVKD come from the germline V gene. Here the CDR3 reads CATSDFAGTNNEQFF. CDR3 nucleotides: TGTGCCACCAGTGATTTTGCGGGAACCAACAATGAGCAGTTCTTC.